The 19 T cell receptor beta chains in this list originate from one sample, sequenced in a study of T cells after yellow fever vaccination. In TCRdb, the 5' RACE reads were re-called with MiXCR into one record per CDR3 protein. This sample yields more than 250,000 distinct CDR3 sequences, of which approximately 7% are seen a single time; around 17% belongs to the top ten. This specimen was PBMCs, taken about 41 days after the first yellow fever vaccination. Every receptor here comes from a man aged 18 to 30 who received the YFV17D yellow fever vaccine.

As to this clonotype: This may be a read error: a much more frequent sequence differs by one nucleotide. The gene calls are TRBV28 and TRBJ2-3; 7 bases match TRBD1. Germline CDR1 reads MDHEN; CDR2 reads SYDVKM. This CDR3 is 15 amino acids long. Here the CDR3 DNA reads TGTGCCGGCAGTTTAAGGACAGGATTCACAGATACGCAGTATTTT. Its protein product is CAGSLRTGFTDTQYF.

This clonotype was seen ten or more times. V usage is TRBV12-3 or TRBV12-4 and J usage is TRBJ2-2; D not certain. This CDR3 spans 12 amino acids. Deletions cut 5 bases from V and 4 bases from J, with 5 bases between. CDR3 sequence: CASSRSTGELFF. The CDR3 DNA is TGTGCCAGCAGTCGATCCACCGGGGAGCTGTTTTTT.

The chain carries TRBV20-1 and TRBJ2-3, with D unclear. The CDR3 extends over 16 amino acids. V was trimmed by 3 bases and J by 0 bases, leaving 16 bases between them. In germline, CDR1 is DFQATT, CDR2 SNEGSKA (reference sequence). The CDR3 reads CSASRMDVSSTDTQYF. CDR3 bases: TGCAGTGCTAGCCGGATGGACGTATCTAGCACAGATACGCAGTATTTT.

V is TRBV28 and J is TRBJ2-7; 10 nucleotides line up with TRBD2. This CDR3 region has 14 residues. Germline V gene lookup returns CDR1 MDHEN and CDR2 SYDVKM. The V gene end was trimmed by 9 bases and the J gene end by 7 bases; junction bases not matched to a gene: 12. DNA for the CDR3: TGTGCCAGAATACGGAGCGGGGGGGCGGGGGAGCAGTACGTC. Its translation is CARIRSGGAGEQYV.

This clonotype was observed a handful of times. This chain's CDR3 is CTSSQDCGGRKVQPQHF. CDR3 DNA sequence: TGCACCAGCAGCCAAGATTGTGGGGGGCGCAAGGTTCAGCCCCAGCATTTT. The chain uses TRBV1 and TRBJ1-5; the D call in the table, TRBD1, was not verified against the DNA. TRBV1 corresponds to a pseudogene. The CDR3 spans 17 residues.

The chain is built from TRBV5-1 and TRBJ1-1; weak D call: TRBD1 (6 bases). This CDR3 has 14 residues. V lost 6 bases to trimming and J lost 1 base, with 13 bases between them. Germline V CDR1 and CDR2: SGHRS, YFSETQ. The CDR3 here is CASTLGGSNTEAFF. The CDR3 DNA reads as TGCGCCAGCACCTTAGGGGGGTCGAACACTGAAGCTTTCTTT.

The chain couples TRBV7-9 to TRBJ2-1, with 9 bases aligning to TRBD1. CDR3 size: 16 residues. With 5 bases clipped from V and 12 bases from J, the junction kept 17 bases outside the gene matches. Germline CDR1 and CDR2: SEHNR and FQNEAQ (reference sequence). The CDR3 here is CASSPRDRDLFGGQFF. CDR3 in DNA: TGTGCCAGCAGCCCCCGGGACAGGGACCTATTTGGGGGGCAGTTCTTC.

The V gene is TRBV29-1, the J gene TRBJ2-1; 9 positions agree with TRBD2. The CDR3 spans 13 residues. V trimming: 4 bases; J trimming: 3 bases; junction bases outside the gene matches: 1. Germline values: CDR1 SQVTM, CDR2 ANQGSEA. CDR3 bases: TGCAGCGTTGTGACTAGCGGCTACAATGAGCAGTTCTTC. The encoded protein is CSVVTSGYNEQFF.

The V and J genes are TRBV6-5 and TRBJ1-1, with 10 bases that match TRBD1. Germline assignment: CDR1 MNHEY and CDR2 SVGAGI. CDR3 size: 12 residues. J lost 11 bases, V lost 6 bases, and 6 bases had no gene match. The CDR3 bases are TGTGCCAGCAGCGACAGGGGGCGGAAGGCTTTCTTT. It translates to CASSDRGRKAFF.

V gene TRBV12-3 or TRBV12-4 combines with J gene TRBJ2-2; D is perhaps TRBD2 (5 bases). The CDR3 totals 15 residues. With 2 bases removed from V and 5 bases from J, the gap between germline ends came to 12 bases. CDR3 bases: TGTGCCAGCAGTTTAAGGACTCTTGGTACCGGGGAGCTGTTTTTT. Translated, it gives CASSLRTLGTGELFF.

Ten or more counts support this clonotype. This chain connects TRBV6-2 or TRBV6-3 to TRBJ1-5, with TRBD1 matching over 10 bases. With V trimmed by 7 bases and J by 5 bases, 8 bases remained unmatched. Germline CDR1 is MNHEY and CDR2 is SVGEGT. CDR3 length: 15 residues. The CDR3 loop reads CASTNDRGQDQPQHF. CDR3 sequence (DNA): TGTGCCAGCACCAATGACAGGGGGCAAGATCAGCCCCAGCATTTT.

The chain employs TRBV4-3 and TRBJ2-2, with TRBD1 as a possible D gene (5 bases). V dropped 0 bases and J dropped 5 bases, with 19 bases sitting between them. Per germline, CDR1 LGHNA and CDR2 YSLEER. The CDR3 contains 18 residues. CDR3 region: CASSQDREWAGRTGELFF. The CDR3 nucleotides are TGCGCCAGCAGCCAAGATCGAGAATGGGCAGGGCGGACCGGGGAGCTGTTTTTT.

The rearrangement uses TRBV7-2 and TRBJ1-2, with D unresolved. The CDR3 has 14 amino acids. V lost 1 base and J lost 6, with 12 bases in between. The germline V gene encodes CDR1 SGHTA and CDR2 FQGNSA. CDR3: CASSLVRQSNGYTF. Written as DNA, the CDR3 is TGTGCCAGCAGCTTAGTTAGGCAGTCTAATGGCTACACCTTC.

This clonotype was seen ten or more times. The chain links TRBV7-9 to TRBJ1-1, with D perhaps matching TRBD1 (5 bases). This CDR3 is 14 amino acids long. CDR1 and CDR2 from the germline V gene are SEHNR and FQNEAQ (reference sequence). Between the trimmed V and J ends, which lost 5 bases and 4 bases, there was a span of 14 bases. The CDR3 region is CASSPGTPGTEAFF. The CDR3 DNA reads as TGTGCCAGCAGCCCAGGGACCCCGGGCACTGAAGCTTTCTTT. Full variable domain (outside the CDR3, taken from reference TRBV7-9 and TRBJ1-1): DTGVSQNPRHKITKRGQNVTFRCDPISEHNRLYWYRQTLGQGPEFLTYFQNEAQLEKSRLLSDRFSAERPKGSFSTLEIQRTEQGDSAMYLCASSPGTPGTEAFFGQGTRLTVV.

The sample holds a few counts of this clonotype. The CDR3 here is CASSLEGVSYNEQFF. CDR3 DNA sequence: TGTGCCAGCAGCTTAGAGGGGGTTTCCTACAATGAGCAGTTCTTC. The chain couples TRBV13 to TRBJ2-1, with D possibly matching TRBD1 (6 bases). Trimming removed 1 base at V and 1 base at J, with 8 bases between. CDR3 length equals 15 residues. Looked up from germline, CDR1 is PRHDT and CDR2 is FYEKMQ (reference sequence).

This clonotype was seen repeatedly, ten times or more. The chain joins TRBV20-1 to TRBJ1-2; 7 bases are a match to TRBD1. The CDR3 is made up of 17 amino acids. After removal of 4 bases from V and 2 bases from J, the junction contained 16 bases not matched to a gene. Germline lookup yields CDR1 DFQATT and CDR2 SNEGSKA (reference sequence). The CDR3 here is CSATLLQTGRGNYGYTF. The CDR3 nucleotides read TGCAGTGCTACCCTACTTCAGACAGGGCGTGGGAACTATGGCTACACCTTC.

This clonotype was observed a few times. This sequence joins TRBV6-5 and TRBJ1-5, with TRBD1 as a possible D gene (6 bases). V lost 0 bases and J lost 7, with 13 bases in between. This CDR3 comprises 15 residues. The germline gives CDR1 MNHEY, CDR2 SVGAGI. The CDR3 nucleotides are TGTGCCAGCAGTTACTCCGGGGGGCTGGGACAGCCCCAGCATTTT. As protein: CASSYSGGLGQPQHF.

Ten or more counts support this clonotype. The V call is TRBV5-1, the J call TRBJ2-6; D possibly corresponds to TRBD2 (5 bases). The CDR3 consists of 15 residues. Germline CDR1 and CDR2: SGHRS and YFSETQ. Between the trimmed V and J ends, which lost 1 base and 3 bases, there was a span of 8 bases. CDR3: CASSLSGDGANVLTF. CDR3 DNA: TGCGCCAGCAGCTTGTCCGGGGATGGGGCCAACGTCCTGACTTTC.

Only a few counts were recorded for this clonotype. V and J are TRBV5-1 and TRBJ1-1; D is ambiguous. This CDR3 has 14 amino acids. The V end lost 4 bases, the J end lost 1 base, and 11 bases lay between the germline ends. The germline V gene encodes CDR1 SGHRS and CDR2 YFSETQ. The CDR3: CASSPNSRNTEAFF. As DNA, the CDR3 is TGCGCCAGCAGCCCAAATAGTCGGAACACTGAAGCTTTCTTT.